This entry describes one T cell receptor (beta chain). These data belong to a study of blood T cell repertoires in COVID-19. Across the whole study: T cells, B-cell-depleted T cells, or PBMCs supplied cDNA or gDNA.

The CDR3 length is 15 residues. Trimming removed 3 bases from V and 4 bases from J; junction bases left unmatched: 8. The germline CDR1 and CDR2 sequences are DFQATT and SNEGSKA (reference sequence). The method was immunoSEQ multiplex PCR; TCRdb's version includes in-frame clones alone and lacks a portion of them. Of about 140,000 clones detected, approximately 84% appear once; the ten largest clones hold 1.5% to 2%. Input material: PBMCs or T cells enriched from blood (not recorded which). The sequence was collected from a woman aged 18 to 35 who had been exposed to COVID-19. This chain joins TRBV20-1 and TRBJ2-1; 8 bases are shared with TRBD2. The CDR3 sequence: CSASPGASGYNEQFF. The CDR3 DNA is TGCAGTGCTAGTCCGGGGGCTAGCGGGTACAATGAGCAGTTCTTC.